Listed below are T cell receptor beta chains from one sample, sequenced in a study of blood T cell repertoires in COVID-19. The method was immunoSEQ multiplex PCR; TCRdb's version includes in-frame clones alone and lacks a portion of them. The sample shows almost 250,000 clones, around 89% of them seen only once. Sequencing was carried out using PBMCs or T cells enriched from blood (not recorded which). These TCRs come from a woman aged 25 to 39 who had recovered from COVID-19. The CDR3 runs from the conserved cysteine through the conserved F or W. D genes are given only for firm matches. Expanded clones are given a class, and other clones once, few, many or no size at all.

d_call	j_call	clone_size	cdr3_length	v_call	cdr3_aa	cdr3_nt
.	TRBJ1-1	.	12	TRBV6-2/TRBV6-3	CASSTSTEEAFF	TGTGCCAGCAGCACATCGACAGAAGAAGCTTTCTTT
TRBD2	TRBJ2-1	once	16	TRBV19	CASSIQRGRANNEQFF	TGTGCCAGTAGTATACAAAGAGGGAGGGCCAACAATGAGCAGTTCTTC
TRBD1	TRBJ1-2	.	14	TRBV28	CASSRTGGDYGYTF	TGTGCCAGCAGTCGGACAGGAGGGGACTATGGCTACACCTTC
.	TRBJ1-5	.	14	TRBV7-6	CASSPGTSRQPQHF	TGTGCCAGCAGCCCCGGGACATCACGACAGCCCCAGCATTTT
.	TRBJ2-3	.	14	TRBV24-1	CATSDNSAVDTQYF	TGTGCCACCAGTGACAATAGCGCGGTAGATACGCAGTATTTT
TRBD1	TRBJ2-7	.	16	TRBV6-6	CASSRQGATGRYEQYF	TGTGCCAGCAGTCGACAGGGGGCTACGGGAAGGTACGAGCAGTACTTC
.	TRBJ1-1	.	14	TRBV2	CASSVYRARTEAFF	TGTGCCAGCAGTGTGTACAGGGCGCGCACTGAAGCTTTCTTT
TRBD2	TRBJ2-7	.	12	TRBV28	CASRTSGDEQYF	TGTGCCAGCCGGACTAGCGGGGACGAGCAGTACTTC
TRBD2	TRBJ2-7	.	14	TRBV28	CASSWGTSNYEQYF	TGTGCCAGCAGCTGGGGGACTAGCAATTACGAGCAGTACTTC
.	TRBJ2-7	.	16	TRBV18	CASSSSNGPSGYEQYF	TGTGCCAGCTCATCCTCCAACGGTCCCTCGGGTTACGAGCAGTACTTC
TRBD1	TRBJ2-7	.	15	TRBV6-5	CASRAGTGDSYEQYF	TGTGCCAGCAGAGCCGGGACAGGGGACTCCTACGAGCAGTACTTC
.	TRBJ2-2	.	14	TRBV4-3	CASSRDYYTGELFF	TGCGCCAGCAGCCGCGACTACTACACCGGGGAGCTGTTTTTT
.	TRBJ1-5	.	13	TRBV10-3	CAISGTVDQPQHF	TGTGCCATCAGTGGGACAGTAGATCAGCCCCAGCATTTT
TRBD1	TRBJ1-1	.	15	TRBV9	CASSAGQAPTTEAFF	TGTGCCAGCAGCGCTGGACAGGCCCCTACCACTGAAGCTTTCTTT
TRBD1	TRBJ1-1	once	16	TRBV19	CASSISDRVLVAEAFF	TGTGCCAGTAGTATATCGGACAGGGTTTTGGTTGCTGAAGCTTTCTTT
TRBD1	TRBJ2-2	.	15	TRBV5-1	CASTLRQGNTGELFF	TGCGCCAGCACCCTGAGACAGGGAAACACCGGGGAGCTGTTTTTT
TRBD1	TRBJ2-2	.	16	TRBV27	CASRSGQDLFTGELFF	TGTGCCAGCAGATCAGGACAGGACCTTTTCACCGGGGAGCTGTTTTTT
.	TRBJ1-3	.	14	TRBV9	CASSPRQAGNTIYF	TGTGCCAGCAGCCCACGACAGGCGGGAAACACCATATATTTT
TRBD1	TRBJ2-5	.	15	TRBV4-3	CASSQDGQAGETQYF	TGCGCCAGCAGCCAAGACGGACAGGCCGGGGAGACCCAGTACTTC
.	TRBJ1-2	.	16	TRBV28	CASSPYRVGGNYGYTF	TGTGCCAGCAGTCCATACAGGGTAGGGGGAAACTATGGCTACACCTTC
.	TRBJ1-1	.	14	TRBV7-2	CASSLSGGNTEAFF	TGTGCCAGCAGCCTTTCGGGGGGGAACACTGAAGCTTTCTTT
.	TRBJ1-1	.	12	TRBV29-1	CSVEGRNTEAFF	TGCAGCGTTGAAGGGAGGAACACTGAAGCTTTCTTT
.	TRBJ1-5	.	14	TRBV6-2/TRBV6-3	CASSYPYSNQPQHF	TGTGCCAGCAGTTACCCTTATAGCAATCAGCCCCAGCATTTT
.	TRBJ2-7	few	12	TRBV28	CASTWSSYEQYF	TGTGCCAGCACCTGGAGCTCCTACGAGCAGTACTTC
TRBD1	TRBJ1-2	.	15	TRBV9	CASSVVDRHNYGYTF	TGTGCCAGCAGCGTAGTGGACAGGCATAACTATGGCTACACCTTC
.	TRBJ1-5	.	13	TRBV12-3/TRBV12-4	CASSLPPDQPQHF	TGTGCCAGCAGCCTCCCCCCGGATCAGCCCCAGCATTTT
.	TRBJ1-1	once	13	TRBV7-3	CASSLGRNTEAFF	TGTGCCAGCAGCTTAGGGCGGAACACTGAAGCTTTCTTT
.	TRBJ1-4	.	16	TRBV19	CASSMPSGATNEKLFF	TGTGCCAGTAGTATGCCCAGCGGTGCAACTAATGAAAAACTGTTTTTT
.	TRBJ1-2	.	13	TRBV30	CAWSFGGGGGYTF	TGTGCCTGGAGCTTTGGAGGGGGAGGGGGCTACACCTTC
.	TRBJ1-2	.	17	TRBV28	CASSKMASGGFGSGYTF	TGTGCCAGCAGTAAGATGGCTTCTGGGGGGTTTGGGTCCGGCTACACCTTC
TRBD1	TRBJ2-1	.	13	TRBV2	CASREDRVGEQFF	TGTGCCAGCAGGGAGGACAGGGTCGGCGAGCAGTTCTTC
TRBD2	TRBJ2-1	.	14	TRBV5-6	CASSLDLADNEQFF	TGTGCCAGCAGCTTGGATCTAGCGGACAATGAGCAGTTCTTC
.	TRBJ2-1	.	15	TRBV5-1	CASSLEAHTSDEQFF	TGCGCCAGCAGCTTGGAGGCCCATACGAGCGATGAGCAGTTCTTC
.	TRBJ1-2	.	14	TRBV7-8	CASSLGLRNGGYTF	TGTGCCAGCAGCTTAGGACTCCGTAACGGTGGCTACACCTTC
.	TRBJ1-2	.	15	TRBV5-1	CASSFGPWGPYGYTF	TGCGCCAGCAGCTTCGGCCCATGGGGGCCCTATGGCTACACCTTC
.	TRBJ1-1	.	16	TRBV28	CASDTAGALRGTEAFF	TGTGCCAGCGATACTGCAGGGGCCCTTCGAGGGACTGAAGCTTTCTTT
TRBD2	TRBJ2-1	.	16	TRBV3-1/TRBV3-2	CASRGRVLAGASEQFF	TGTGCCAGCAGGGGAAGAGTGCTAGCGGGAGCTAGTGAGCAGTTCTTC
TRBD1	TRBJ1-2	once	15	TRBV18	CASSTTPTGGDGYTF	TGTGCCAGCTCAACAACGCCGACAGGGGGGGATGGCTACACCTTC
TRBD1	TRBJ2-3	once	17	TRBV3-1/TRBV3-2	CASSQPWGQGISDTQYF	TGTGCCAGCAGCCAACCTTGGGGACAGGGAATTTCTGATACGCAGTATTTT
TRBD2	TRBJ2-2	.	16	TRBV27	CASSFISGIHRGELFF	TGTGCCAGCAGTTTTATTAGCGGGATACACCGAGGGGAGCTGTTTTTT
.	TRBJ1-1	.	13	TRBV14	CASSLFLNTEAFF	TGTGCCAGCAGCCTTTTTCTCAACACTGAAGCTTTCTTT
TRBD2	TRBJ2-2	.	15	TRBV19	CASSPGLTNTGELFF	TGTGCCAGTAGTCCGGGACTAACGAACACCGGGGAGCTGTTTTTT
.	TRBJ2-3	once	11	TRBV20-1	CSARATDTQYF	TGCAGTGCCCGAGCTACAGATACGCAGTATTTT
TRBD1	TRBJ2-7	.	16	TRBV6-5	CASSSLGQGYSYEQYF	TGTGCCAGCAGTTCGTTGGGACAGGGTTACTCCTACGAGCAGTACTTC
.	TRBJ1-5	.	17	TRBV5-5	CASSPRPQLEGNQPQHF	TGTGCCAGCAGCCCACGACCCCAACTGGAGGGCAATCAGCCCCAGCATTTT